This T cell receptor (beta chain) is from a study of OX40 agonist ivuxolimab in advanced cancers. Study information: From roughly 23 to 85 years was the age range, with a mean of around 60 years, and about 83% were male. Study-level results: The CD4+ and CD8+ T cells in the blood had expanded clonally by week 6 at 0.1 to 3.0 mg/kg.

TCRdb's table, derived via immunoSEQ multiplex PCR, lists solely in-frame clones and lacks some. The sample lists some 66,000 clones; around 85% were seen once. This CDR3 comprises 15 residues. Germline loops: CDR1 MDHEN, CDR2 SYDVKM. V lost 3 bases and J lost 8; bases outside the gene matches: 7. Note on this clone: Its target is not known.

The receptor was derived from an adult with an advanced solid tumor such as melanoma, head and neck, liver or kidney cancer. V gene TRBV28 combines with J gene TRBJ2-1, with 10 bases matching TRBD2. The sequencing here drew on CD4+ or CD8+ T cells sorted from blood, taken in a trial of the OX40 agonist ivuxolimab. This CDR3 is CASSFPAGGFDEQFF. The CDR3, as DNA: TGTGCCAGCAGTTTCCCAGCGGGAGGGTTCGATGAGCAGTTCTTC.